This T cell receptor beta chain was sequenced for a study of shared clonotypes between healthy human individuals. Background on the study: Contributing individuals were two females and a few males aged 18 to 49.

Study-wide findings and caveats: Sampling was confined to blood; repertoires within tissues likely differ. About 5.2% was the fraction of naive CD4 clonotypes found shared across a few donors.

TCRdb's copy holds only in-frame clones and misses some; the assay was immunoSEQ multiplex PCR. The sample contains under 600,000 clones, approximately 95% of which appear only once. Turning to this clone: Antigen: not known.

From germline, CDR1 is LNHDA and CDR2 SQIVND (reference sequence). This CDR3 comprises 12 residues. Trimming cost V 6 bases and J 2 bases, with 7 bases left between them. V usage is TRBV19 and J usage is TRBJ2-5; D ambiguous. The source of this sequence is a woman in her 30s in good health. Sequenced input: naive CD4+ T cells sorted from blood. Documented subset: CD45RA+ positively selected. The CDR3 spells CASSFSQETQYF. Here the CDR3 DNA reads TGTGCCAGTAGCTTTTCACAAGAGACCCAGTACTTC. Full variable domain (remainder filled in from reference TRBV19 and TRBJ2-5): DGGITQSPKYLFRKEGQNVTLSCEQNLNHDAMYWYRQDPGQGLRLIYYSQIVNDFQKGDIAEGYSVSREKKESFPLTVTSAQKNPTAFYLCASSFSQETQYFGPGTRLLVL.